Listed below are T cell receptor beta chains from one sample, sequenced in a study of OX40 agonist ivuxolimab in advanced cancers. Generated by immunoSEQ multiplex PCR, the TCRdb table keeps only in-frame clones and is missing some. The data contain tens of thousands of clones, 70% to 85% of them singletons. The sequenced sample was CD4+ or CD8+ T cells sorted from blood, obtained in a trial of the OX40 agonist ivuxolimab. The receptors originated from an adult with an advanced solid tumor such as melanoma, head and neck, liver or kidney cancer. Both conserved end residues are part of each CDR3.

V: TRBV5-1; J: TRBJ1-5; CDR3: CASSFGGGGGNQPQHF
V: TRBV7-9; J: TRBJ2-1; CDR3: CASSLSAGGYNEQFF
V: TRBV2; J: TRBJ2-1; CDR3: CASSDGLEYNEQFF
V: TRBV18; J: TRBJ2-2; CDR3: CASSPHDTGELFF
V: TRBV6-5; J: TRBJ1-2; CDR3: CASSYIAGFDGYTF
V: TRBV19; J: TRBJ2-1; CDR3: CASSIAENEQFF
V: TRBV30; J: TRBJ1-6; CDR3: CAWSPARPRDNSPLHF
V: TRBV6-5; J: TRBJ2-5; CDR3: CASSYAAGQGYETQYF
V: TRBV5-1; J: TRBJ2-6; CDR3: CASSLVASGANVLTF
V: TRBV6-1; J: TRBJ2-7; CDR3: CASTKDRASYEQYF